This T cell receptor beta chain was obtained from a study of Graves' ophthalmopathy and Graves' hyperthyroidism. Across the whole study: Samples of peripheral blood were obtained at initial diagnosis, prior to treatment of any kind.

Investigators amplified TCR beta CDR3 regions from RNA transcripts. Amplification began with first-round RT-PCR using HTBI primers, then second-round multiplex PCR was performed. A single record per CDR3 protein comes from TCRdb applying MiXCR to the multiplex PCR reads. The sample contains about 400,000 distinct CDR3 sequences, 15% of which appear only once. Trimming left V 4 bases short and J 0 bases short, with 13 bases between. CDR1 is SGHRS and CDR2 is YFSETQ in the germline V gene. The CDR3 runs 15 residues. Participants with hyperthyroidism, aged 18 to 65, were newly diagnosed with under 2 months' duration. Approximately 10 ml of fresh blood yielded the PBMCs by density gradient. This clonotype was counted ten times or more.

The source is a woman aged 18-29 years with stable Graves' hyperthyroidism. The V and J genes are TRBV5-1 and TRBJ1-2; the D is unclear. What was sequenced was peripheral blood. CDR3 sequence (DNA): TGCGCCAGCAGCGACCTGCGGAAAGCTAACTATGGCTACACCTTC. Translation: CASSDLRKANYGYTF. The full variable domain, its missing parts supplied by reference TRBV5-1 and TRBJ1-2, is KAGVTQTPRYLIKTRGQQVTLSCSPISGHRSVSWYQQTPGQGLQFLFEYFSETQRNKGNFPGRFSGRQFSNSRSEMNVSTLELGDSALYLCASSDLRKANYGYTFGSGTRLTVV.